The entry that follows covers one T cell receptor beta chain sequence. This record comes from a study of blood T cell repertoires in COVID-19. The CDR3 sequence is 15 residues long. The germline gives CDR1 ENHRY, CDR2 SYGVKD. Trimming took 5 bases from V and 8 from J; bases not matched to a gene: 10. Some clones are missing from TCRdb's copy, which holds only in-frame ones; the method was immunoSEQ multiplex PCR. This sample has about 160,000 clones; roughly 84% occur once, and the top ten carry 18%. This sequence joins TRBV10-3 and TRBJ2-1; TRBD2 matches at 9 bases. Sequenced: PBMCs or T cells enriched from blood (not recorded which). This sequence originates from a man in his sixties who had recovered from COVID-19. The CDR3 region is CAISTPSGIGDEQFF. CDR3 DNA sequence: TGTGCCATCAGTACCCCTAGCGGGATCGGCGATGAGCAGTTCTTC.